Following are 18 T cell receptor beta chains from one sample sequenced in a study of cytomegalovirus exposure and HLA in healthy donors. PCR was performed using 60 Vbeta and 13 Jbeta primers. The assay was immunoSEQ multiplex PCR, and TCRdb's table has in-frame clones only and misses some. In the table there are about 160,000 clones, roughly 73% of which are singletons. Sequencing was carried out using PBMCs. Source of these receptors: a young woman in good health and CMV-seronegative.

The chain couples TRBV30 to TRBJ1-2; TRBD1 is a possible D gene (5 bases). Germline assignment: CDR1 GTSNPN and CDR2 SVGIG (reference sequence). This CDR3 has 14 amino acids. V was clipped by 1 base and J by 4 bases, with 13 bases between them. The CDR3 nucleotides read TGTGCCTGGAGTGCACCTGACAGCCTCTATGGCTACACCTTC. Translation: CAWSAPDSLYGYTF. The whole variable domain, filled in from reference TRBV30 and TRBJ1-2, reads SQTIHQWPATLVQPVGSPLSLECTVEGTSNPNLYWYRQAAGRGLQLLFYSVGIGQISSEVPQNLSASRPQDRQFILSSKKLLLSDSGFYLCAWSAPDSLYGYTFGSGTRLTVV.

The rearrangement joins TRBV6-5 to TRBJ2-5; 10 bases fit TRBD2. Per germline, CDR1 MNHEY and CDR2 SVGAGI. The CDR3 covers 15 residues. With V trimmed by 5 bases and J by 5 bases, 8 bases remained unmatched. The CDR3 DNA follows: TGTGCCAGCAGTATAGCGGGGGGTCCTCTGGAGACCCAGTACTTC. Amino acid sequence: CASSIAGGPLETQYF.

As DNA, the CDR3 is TGTGCCAGCAGCCAGGCGGTGGACACCGCGCTTGAGGCTTTCTTT. Protein product: CASSQAVDTALEAFF. The chain recombines TRBV12-1 with TRBJ1-1; the table's D call, TRBD1, has no DNA check behind it. TRBV12-1 is noted as a pseudogene. This CDR3 has 15 residues.

In this sample, this clone turned up once. The J gene is TRBJ2-5, the V gene TRBV4-1, with TRBD1 matching 8 bases. The CDR3 runs to 16 residues. Germline CDR1 reads MGHRA; CDR2 reads YSYEKL. Trimming cost V 0 bases and J 4 bases; bases outside gene matches: 7. The CDR3 nucleotides read TGCGCCAGCAGCCAAGATCAGGCAGGGGGCGCAGAGACCCAGTACTTC. This sequence encodes CASSQDQAGGAETQYF.

V is TRBV5-1 and J is TRBJ1-4, with TRBD1 identical over 9 bases. V lost 3 bases and J lost 4; bases outside the gene matches: 4. In germline, CDR1 is SGHRS, CDR2 YFSETQ. The CDR3 consists of 15 residues. CDR3 loop: CASSYRTGDNEKLFF. In DNA, the CDR3 is TGCGCCAGCAGCTACCGGACAGGGGATAATGAAAAACTGTTTTTT.

The gene calls are TRBV18 and TRBJ1-5; D is undetermined. There are 14 residues in the CDR3. Trimming removed 2 bases at V and 7 bases at J, with 12 bases between. Germline assignment: CDR1 KGHSH and CDR2 LQKENI. In DNA form, the CDR3 reads TGTGCCAGCTCACCAAATCCCCCCAGGCAGCCCCAGCATTTT. It is translated as CASSPNPPRQPQHF.

The chain carries TRBV6-6 and TRBJ1-5; 11 nucleotides line up with TRBD1. Trimming at V came to 4 bases and at J to 6 bases, leaving 5 bases not matched to a gene. This CDR3 has 15 amino acids. CDR1 is MNHNY and CDR2 is SVGAGI in the germline V gene (reference sequence). As DNA, the CDR3 is TGTGCCAGCAGTTTCGGACAGGGGGCCGCTCAGCCCCAGCATTTT. This codes for CASSFGQGAAQPQHF.

The V call is TRBV5-1, the J call TRBJ1-3; TRBD1 aligns across 7 bases. CDR3 length: 16 amino acids. J lost 3 bases, V lost 2 bases, and 8 bases had no gene match. The germline CDR1 and CDR2 sequences are SGHRS and YFSETQ. The CDR3 sequence: CASSLRDSYRGNTIYF. The CDR3 coding sequence is TGCGCCAGCAGCTTACGGGACAGTTATCGTGGAAACACCATATATTTT.

V usage is TRBV10-3 and J usage is TRBJ1-1; tentatively, D is TRBD1 (6 bases). Germline loops: CDR1 ENHRY, CDR2 SYGVKD. This CDR3 contains 13 residues. Trimming cost V 7 bases and J 0 bases, with 9 bases left between them. In DNA form, the CDR3 reads TGTGCCATCACGGGACATATGAACACTGAAGCTTTCTTT. Protein product: CAITGHMNTEAFF.

In its sample, this clone was seen once. The sample holds other DNA sequences that translate to the same CDR3. CDR3 amino acids: CASRRGPQETQYF. Here the CDR3 DNA reads TGTGCCAGCAGGCGGGGCCCCCAAGAGACCCAGTACTTC. V usage is TRBV27 and J usage is TRBJ2-5; perhaps TRBD2 as D (6 bases). Germline V gene lookup returns CDR1 MNHEY and CDR2 SMNVEV (reference sequence). The CDR3 covers 13 residues. V was shortened by 6 bases and J by 1 base, with 9 bases between the two germline ends.

The chain uses TRBV19 and TRBJ2-1; weak D call: TRBD2 (6 bases). Germline V gene lookup returns CDR1 LNHDA and CDR2 SQIVND (reference sequence). The ends were cut back, 4 bases at V and 4 bases at J, with 14 bases in the middle. CDR3 length: 15 residues. In DNA, the CDR3 is TGTGCCAGTAGTACCCAACTCCGGGGGTACAATGAGCAGTTCTTC. This translates into CASSTQLRGYNEQFF.

The V and J genes are TRBV18 and TRBJ2-1, with TRBD1 matching 9 bases. This CDR3 region has 15 residues. Germline V gene lookup returns CDR1 KGHSH and CDR2 LQKENI. V lost 4 bases and J lost 6; bases outside the gene matches: 7. The CDR3 spells CASSLGWGQGNEQFF. The CDR3 coding sequence is TGTGCCAGCTCACTTGGTTGGGGACAGGGCAATGAGCAGTTCTTC.

The chain recombines TRBV19 with TRBJ1-2; D gene unclear. The CDR3 length is 12 residues. With 4 bases removed from V and 8 bases from J, the gap between germline ends came to 11 bases. In germline, CDR1 is LNHDA, CDR2 SQIVND (reference sequence). The CDR3 nucleotides are TGTGCCAGTAGTAAGCCGAAAGAAGGCTACACCTTC. This sequence encodes CASSKPKEGYTF.

The chain links TRBV5-1 to TRBJ2-2; 9 bases match TRBD1. The CDR3 runs 14 residues. Germline CDR1 and CDR2: SGHRS and YFSETQ. The J segment lost 6 bases and the V segment lost 4 bases, leaving 4 bases of the junction unmatched. This CDR3 is CASSVQGAAGELFF. CDR3 nucleotides: TGCGCCAGCAGCGTACAGGGGGCTGCCGGGGAGCTGTTTTTT.

This clone was seen only once. The chain links TRBV28 to TRBJ2-3; 10 bases align to TRBD2. The CDR3 covers 17 residues. Germline trimming cut 5 bases from V and 1 base from J; bases unmatched to any gene: 9. CDR1 and CDR2 from the germline V gene are MDHEN and SYDVKM. CDR3 coding DNA: TGTGCCAGCAGTCCCCAGCGGGGGGGCATCGGCACAGATACGCAGTATTTT. It codes for CASSPQRGGIGTDTQYF.

This chain joins TRBV25-1 and TRBJ1-6, with D unclear. V was clipped by 4 bases and J by 8 bases, with 12 bases between them. The germline gives CDR1 MGHDK, CDR2 SYGVNS. CDR3 length: 14 residues. The CDR3 here is CASSGAGDDSPLHF. The CDR3 coding sequence is TGTGCCAGCAGTGGCGCCGGGGATGATTCACCCCTCCACTTT.

The rearrangement joins TRBV28 to TRBJ1-1; a possible D gene is TRBD1 (6 bases). The CDR3 totals 16 residues. Trimming removed 8 bases at V and 3 bases at J, with 22 bases between. Looked up from germline, CDR1 is MDHEN and CDR2 is SYDVKM. In nucleotides, the CDR3 is TGTGCCAGCGCCGTAAGGGGGTTTATTTGGCACACTGAAGCTTTCTTT. Protein product: CASAVRGFIWHTEAFF.

This clone has just one count. The V and J genes are TRBV18 and TRBJ1-3; D may be TRBD1 (5 bases). V was cut by 0 bases and J by 0 bases, with 9 bases left in between. The CDR3 loop spans 16 amino acids. Germline loops: CDR1 KGHSH, CDR2 LQKENI. The DNA of the CDR3 is TGTGCCAGCTCACCACCGGCGGGACTCTCTGGAAACACCATATATTTT. It codes for CASSPPAGLSGNTIYF.